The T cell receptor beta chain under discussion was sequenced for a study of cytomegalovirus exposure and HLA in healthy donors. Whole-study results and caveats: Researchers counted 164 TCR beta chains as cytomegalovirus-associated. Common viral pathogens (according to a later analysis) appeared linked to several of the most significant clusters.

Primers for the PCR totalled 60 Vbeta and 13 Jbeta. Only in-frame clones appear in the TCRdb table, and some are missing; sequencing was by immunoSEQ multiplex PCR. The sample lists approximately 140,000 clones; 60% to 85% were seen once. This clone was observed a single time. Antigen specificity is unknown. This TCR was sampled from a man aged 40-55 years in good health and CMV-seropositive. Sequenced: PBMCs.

The CDR3 coding sequence is TGTGCCAGTAGTAAGGACAGGATTGATGGCTACACCTTC. It codes for CASSKDRIDGYTF. The J gene is TRBJ1-2, the V gene TRBV19, with 7 bases matching TRBD1. Germline V CDR1 and CDR2: LNHDA, SQIVND (reference sequence). There are 13 residues in the CDR3. V trimming: 4 bases; J trimming: 6 bases; junction bases outside the gene matches: 5. The complete variable domain, with remaining parts taken from reference TRBV19 and TRBJ1-2, reads DGGITQSPKYLFRKEGQNVTLSCEQNLNHDAMYWYRQDPGQGLRLIYYSQIVNDFQKGDIAEGYSVSREKKESFPLTVTSAQKNPTAFYLCASSKDRIDGYTFGSGTRLTVV.